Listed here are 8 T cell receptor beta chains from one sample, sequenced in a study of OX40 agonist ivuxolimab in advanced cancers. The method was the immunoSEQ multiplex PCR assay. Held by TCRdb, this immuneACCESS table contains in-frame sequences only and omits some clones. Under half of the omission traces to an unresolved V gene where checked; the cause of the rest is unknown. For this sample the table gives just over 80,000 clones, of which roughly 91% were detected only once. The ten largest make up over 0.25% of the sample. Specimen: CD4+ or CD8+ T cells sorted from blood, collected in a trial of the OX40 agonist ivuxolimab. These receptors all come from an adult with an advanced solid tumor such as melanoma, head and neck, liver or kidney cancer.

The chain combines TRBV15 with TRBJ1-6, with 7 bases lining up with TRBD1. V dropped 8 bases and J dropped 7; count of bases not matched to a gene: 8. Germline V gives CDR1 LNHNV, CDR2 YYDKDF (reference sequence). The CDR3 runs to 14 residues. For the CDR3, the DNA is TGTGCCACCCGGGCCGGGACAGCGAATTCACCCCTCCACTTT. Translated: CATRAGTANSPLHF. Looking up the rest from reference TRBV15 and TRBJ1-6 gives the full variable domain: DAMVIQNPRYQVTQFGKPVTLSCSQTLNHNVMYWYQQKSSQAPKLLFHYYDKDFNNEADTPDNFQSRRPNTSFCFLDIRSPGLGDTAMYLCATRAGTANSPLHFGNGTRLTVT.

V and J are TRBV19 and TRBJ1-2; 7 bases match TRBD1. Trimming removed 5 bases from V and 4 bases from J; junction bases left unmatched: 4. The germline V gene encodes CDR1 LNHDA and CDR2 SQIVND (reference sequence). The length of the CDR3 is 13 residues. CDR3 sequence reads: CASSPRQGYGYTF. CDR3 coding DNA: TGTGCCAGTAGTCCGCGACAGGGCTATGGCTACACCTTC.

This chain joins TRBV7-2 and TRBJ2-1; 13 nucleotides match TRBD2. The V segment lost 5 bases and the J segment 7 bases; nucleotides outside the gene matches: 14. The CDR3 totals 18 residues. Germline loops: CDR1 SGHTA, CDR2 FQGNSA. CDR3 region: CASSLHRLAGGPRNEQFF. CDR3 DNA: TGTGCCAGCAGCCTCCACCGACTAGCGGGGGGCCCGAGGAATGAGCAGTTCTTC.

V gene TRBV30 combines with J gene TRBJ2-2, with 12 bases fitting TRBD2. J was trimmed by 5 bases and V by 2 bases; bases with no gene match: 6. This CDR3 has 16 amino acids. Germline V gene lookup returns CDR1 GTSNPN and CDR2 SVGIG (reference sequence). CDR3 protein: CAWSPSGRAWTGELFF. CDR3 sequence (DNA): TGTGCCTGGAGTCCTAGCGGGAGGGCCTGGACCGGGGAGCTGTTTTTT.

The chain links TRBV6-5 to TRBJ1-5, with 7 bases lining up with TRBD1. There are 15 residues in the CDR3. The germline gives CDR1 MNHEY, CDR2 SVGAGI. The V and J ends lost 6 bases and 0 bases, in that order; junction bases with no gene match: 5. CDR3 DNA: TGTGCCAGCAGACCAGACAGGGCTAGCAATCAGCCCCAGCATTTT. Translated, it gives CASRPDRASNQPQHF.

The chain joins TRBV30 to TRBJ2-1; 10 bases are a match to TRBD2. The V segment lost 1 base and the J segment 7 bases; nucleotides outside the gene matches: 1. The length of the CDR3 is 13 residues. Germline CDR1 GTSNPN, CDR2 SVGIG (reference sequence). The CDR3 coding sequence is TGTGCCTGGAGTGAGGGACTAGCGAATGAGCAGTTCTTC. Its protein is CAWSEGLANEQFF.

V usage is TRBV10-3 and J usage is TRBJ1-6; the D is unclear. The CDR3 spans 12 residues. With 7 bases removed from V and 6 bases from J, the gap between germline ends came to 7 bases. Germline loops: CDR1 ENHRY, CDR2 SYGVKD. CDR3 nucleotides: TGTGCCATCAAGGGCAGTAATTCACCCCTCCACTTT. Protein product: CAIKGSNSPLHF.

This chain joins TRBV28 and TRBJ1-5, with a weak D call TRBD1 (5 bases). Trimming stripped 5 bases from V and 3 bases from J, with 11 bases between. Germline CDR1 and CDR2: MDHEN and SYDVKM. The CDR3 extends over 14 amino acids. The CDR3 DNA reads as TGTGCCAGCAGTACCCCAGGGTCCAATCAGCCCCAGCATTTT. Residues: CASSTPGSNQPQHF.